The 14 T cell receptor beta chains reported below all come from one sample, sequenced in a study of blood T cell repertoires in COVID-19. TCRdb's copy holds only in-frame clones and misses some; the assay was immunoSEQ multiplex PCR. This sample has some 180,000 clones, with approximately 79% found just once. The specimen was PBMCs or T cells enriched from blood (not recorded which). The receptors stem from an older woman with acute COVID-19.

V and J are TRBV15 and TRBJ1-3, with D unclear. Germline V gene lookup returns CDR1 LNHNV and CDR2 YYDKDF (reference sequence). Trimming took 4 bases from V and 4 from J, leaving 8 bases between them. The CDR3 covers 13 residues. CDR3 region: CATSTLIGNTIYF. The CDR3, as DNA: TGTGCCACCAGCACGTTAATCGGAAACACCATATATTTT. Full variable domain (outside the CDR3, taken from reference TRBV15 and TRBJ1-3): DAMVIQNPRYQVTQFGKPVTLSCSQTLNHNVMYWYQQKSSQAPKLLFHYYDKDFNNEADTPDNFQSRRPNTSFCFLDIRSPGLGDTAMYLCATSTLIGNTIYFGEGSWLTVV.

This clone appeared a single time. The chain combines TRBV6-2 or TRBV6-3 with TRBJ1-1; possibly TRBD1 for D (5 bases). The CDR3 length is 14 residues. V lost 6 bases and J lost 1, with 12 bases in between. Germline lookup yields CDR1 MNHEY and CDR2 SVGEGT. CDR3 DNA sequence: TGTGCCAGCAGGCCTAATCAGGGGAACACTGAAGCTTTCTTT. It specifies CASRPNQGNTEAFF.

The CDR3 region is CASSSREDYGYTF. CDR3 sequence (DNA): TGTGCCAGCAGTTCAAGGGAGGACTATGGCTACACCTTC. The rearrangement uses TRBV6-5 and TRBJ1-2; D is ambiguous. V was cut by 4 bases and J by 3 bases, with 9 bases left in between. Per germline, CDR1 MNHEY and CDR2 SVGAGI. This CDR3 contains 13 residues.

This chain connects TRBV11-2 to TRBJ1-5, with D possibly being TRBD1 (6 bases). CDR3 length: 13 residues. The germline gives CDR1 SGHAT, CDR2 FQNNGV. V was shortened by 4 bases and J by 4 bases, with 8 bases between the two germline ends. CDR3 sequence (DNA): TGTGCCAGCAGCTCAGACAGGAATCAGCCCCAGCATTTT. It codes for CASSSDRNQPQHF. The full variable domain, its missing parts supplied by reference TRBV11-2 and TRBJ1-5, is EAGVAQSPRYKIIEKRQSVAFWCNPISGHATLYWYQQILGQGPKLLIQFQNNGVVDDSQLPKDRFSAERLKGVDSTLKIQPAKLEDSAVYLCASSSDRNQPQHFGDGTRLSIL.

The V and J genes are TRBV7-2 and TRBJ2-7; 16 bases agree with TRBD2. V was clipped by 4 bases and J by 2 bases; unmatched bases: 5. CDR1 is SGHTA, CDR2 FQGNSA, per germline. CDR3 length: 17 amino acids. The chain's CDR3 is CASSWGTSGGAAYEQYV. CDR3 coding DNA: TGTGCCAGCAGCTGGGGGACTAGCGGGGGGGCCGCCTACGAGCAGTACGTC.

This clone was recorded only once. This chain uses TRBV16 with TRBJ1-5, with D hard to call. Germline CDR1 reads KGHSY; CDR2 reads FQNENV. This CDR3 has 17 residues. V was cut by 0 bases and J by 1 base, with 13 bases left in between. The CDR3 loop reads CASSQSGTALSNQPQHF. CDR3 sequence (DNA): TGTGCCAGCAGCCAATCGGGCACTGCTTTGAGCAATCAGCCCCAGCATTTT.

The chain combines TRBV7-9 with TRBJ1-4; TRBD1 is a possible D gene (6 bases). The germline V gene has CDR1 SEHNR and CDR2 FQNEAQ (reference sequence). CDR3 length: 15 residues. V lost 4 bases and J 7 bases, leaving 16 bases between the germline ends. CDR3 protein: CASSYHGGMGEKLFF. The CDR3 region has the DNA TGTGCCAGCAGCTACCATGGGGGCATGGGTGAAAAACTGTTTTTT.

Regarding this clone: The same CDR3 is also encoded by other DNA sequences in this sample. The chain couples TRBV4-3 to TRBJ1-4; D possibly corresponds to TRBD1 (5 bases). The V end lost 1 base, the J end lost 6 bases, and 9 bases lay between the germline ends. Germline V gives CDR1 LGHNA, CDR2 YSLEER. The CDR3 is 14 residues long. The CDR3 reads CASSQGQGDEKLFF. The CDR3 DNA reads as TGCGCCAGCAGCCAAGGCCAGGGTGATGAAAAACTGTTTTTT.

This CDR3 is CASSIRPKLAGGNGELFF. CDR3 DNA sequence: TGTGCCAGTAGTATCCGTCCCAAACTAGCGGGGGGAAACGGGGAGCTGTTTTTT. This chain uses TRBV19 with TRBJ2-2, with 12 nucleotides matching TRBD2. The length of the CDR3 is 18 residues. Germline CDR1 is LNHDA and CDR2 is SQIVND (reference sequence). Trimming removed 3 bases from V and 7 bases from J; junction bases left unmatched: 12.

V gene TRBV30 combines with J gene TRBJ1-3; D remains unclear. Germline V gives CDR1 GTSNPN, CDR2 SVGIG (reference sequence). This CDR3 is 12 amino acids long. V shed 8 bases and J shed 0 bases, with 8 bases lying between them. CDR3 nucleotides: TGTGCCGGATCTAGCTCTGGAAACACCATATATTTT. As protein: CAGSSSGNTIYF.

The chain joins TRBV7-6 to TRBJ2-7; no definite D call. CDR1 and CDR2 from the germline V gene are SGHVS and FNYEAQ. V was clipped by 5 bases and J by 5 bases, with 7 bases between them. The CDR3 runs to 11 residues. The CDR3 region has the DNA TGTGCCAGCAGCGGCCGGGACGAGCAGTACTTC. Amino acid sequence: CASSGRDEQYF. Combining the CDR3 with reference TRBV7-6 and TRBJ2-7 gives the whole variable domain GAGVSQSPRYKVTKRGQDVALRCDPISGHVSLYWYRQALGQGPEFLTYFNYEAQQDKSGLPNDRFSAERPEGSISTLTIQRTEQRDSAMYRCASSGRDEQYFGPGTRLTVT.

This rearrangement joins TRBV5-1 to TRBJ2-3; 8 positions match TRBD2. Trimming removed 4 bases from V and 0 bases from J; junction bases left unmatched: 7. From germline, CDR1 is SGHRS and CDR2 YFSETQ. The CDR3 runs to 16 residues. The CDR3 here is CASSVRASGSTDTQYF. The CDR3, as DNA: TGCGCCAGCAGCGTCAGGGCTAGCGGGAGCACAGATACGCAGTATTTT.

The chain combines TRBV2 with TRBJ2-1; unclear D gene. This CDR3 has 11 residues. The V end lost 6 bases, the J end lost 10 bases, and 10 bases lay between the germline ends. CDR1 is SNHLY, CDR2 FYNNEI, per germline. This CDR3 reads CASRKQVEQFF. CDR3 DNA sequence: TGTGCCAGCAGAAAGCAAGTGGAGCAGTTCTTC.

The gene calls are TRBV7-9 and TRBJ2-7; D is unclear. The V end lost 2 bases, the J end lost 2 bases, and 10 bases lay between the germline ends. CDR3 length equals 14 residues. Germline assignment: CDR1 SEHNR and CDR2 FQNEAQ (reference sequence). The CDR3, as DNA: TGTGCCAGCAGCTTAACCGTTGGCCCCTACGAGCAGTACGTC. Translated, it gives CASSLTVGPYEQYV.